Shown below are 22 T cell receptor beta chains from a single sample sequenced in a study of blood T cell repertoires in COVID-19 (TCRdb year 2020). The library was obtained by the immunoSEQ multiplex PCR assay. Imported from immuneACCESS, the table was reduced by TCRdb to in-frame sequences with V and J called. These copies leave out some clones; in studies compared against another copy, an unresolved V gene accounts for under half, and the cause of the remainder is not known. This sample gives 70,000 to 95,000 clones in total; more than 80% of them show up just once. Together, the top ten hold less than 15% of the sample. Sequencing input: peripheral blood. These receptors originate from a human donor in a cohort sampled during active COVID-19.

The chain carries TRBV12-3 or TRBV12-4 and TRBJ1-5; D ambiguous. The CDR3 has 13 amino acids. V shed 5 bases and J shed 1 base, with 6 bases lying between them. The CDR3 is CASSLTSNQPQHF. The CDR3 DNA reads TGTGCCAGCAGTCTCACAAGCAATCAGCCCCAGCATTTT.

The rearrangement joins TRBV10-3 to TRBJ2-1; 8 bases are a match to TRBD2. The CDR3 sequence is 14 residues long. Trimming cost V 10 bases and J 9 bases; bases outside gene matches: 14. Per the germline V gene, CDR1 is ENHRY and CDR2 is SYGVKD. The CDR3 region is CATGGAAPGGEQFF. CDR3 in DNA: TGTGCCACGGGGGGGGCGGCCCCCGGTGGTGAGCAGTTCTTC.

CDR3 loop: CASSPRWGSNEKLFF. In nucleotides, the CDR3 is TGTGCCAGTAGTCCAAGGTGGGGCTCTAATGAAAAACTGTTTTTT. This chain uses TRBV19 with TRBJ1-4; tentatively, D is TRBD1 (5 bases). This CDR3 has 15 residues. Trimming removed 5 bases at V and 3 bases at J, with 13 bases between. The germline CDR1 and CDR2 sequences are LNHDA and SQIVND (reference sequence).

The chain recombines TRBV20-1 with TRBJ2-1; D perhaps matches TRBD2 (6 bases). The CDR3 is made up of 13 amino acids. Germline loops: CDR1 DFQATT, CDR2 SNEGSKA (reference sequence). V shed 3 bases and J shed 4 bases, with 10 bases lying between them. CDR3 DNA: TGCAGTGCTAGTCCGGGGGTTTACAATGAGCAGTTCTTC. Encoded protein: CSASPGVYNEQFF.

The chain employs TRBV30 and TRBJ1-2, with 8 bases aligning to TRBD1. There are 12 residues in the CDR3. V was clipped by 8 bases and J by 6 bases; unmatched bases: 8. CDR1 and CDR2 from the germline V gene are GTSNPN and SVGIG (reference sequence). CDR3 residues: CALEGDRNGYTF. The CDR3 DNA reads as TGTGCCCTGGAGGGGGACAGGAATGGCTACACCTTC.

As DNA, the CDR3 is TGTGCCAGCTCACCTCCAACAGGGGCGCGAAACACCATATATTTT. Translation: CASSPPTGARNTIYF. The chain couples TRBV18 to TRBJ1-3; the match to TRBD1 covers 7 bases. This CDR3 has 15 residues. Trimming at V came to 3 bases and at J to 5 bases, leaving 7 bases not matched to a gene. Germline V CDR1 and CDR2: KGHSH, LQKENI.

The CDR3: CASSPLGGAVGQPQHF. The DNA for the CDR3 is TGTGCCAGCAGTCCACTAGGGGGCGCGGTCGGTCAGCCCCAGCATTTT. The V and J genes are TRBV27 and TRBJ1-5, with 7 bases identical to TRBD1. V was pared by 5 bases and J by 6 bases, with 13 bases of the junction left unmatched. CDR1 MNHEY and CDR2 SMNVEV come from the germline V gene (reference sequence). This CDR3 is 16 amino acids long.

This chain joins TRBV2 and TRBJ1-2; perhaps TRBD1 as D (5 bases). The germline V and J ends were trimmed by 10 bases and 7 bases, with 19 bases remaining between them. Per germline, CDR1 SNHLY and CDR2 FYNNEI. The CDR3 has 13 amino acids. The CDR3 here is CANRPAGRGGYTF. DNA for the CDR3: TGTGCCAACAGACCGGCAGGGAGGGGTGGCTACACCTTC.

The chain joins TRBV14 to TRBJ2-1, with 10 nucleotides matching TRBD2. Germline V gives CDR1 SGHDN, CDR2 FVKESK. The trim removed 4 bases at V and 2 bases at J, leaving 5 bases unmatched. CDR3 length: 16 amino acids. This CDR3 reads CASSRWLAGAYNEQFF. For the CDR3, the DNA is TGTGCCAGCAGCCGTTGGCTAGCGGGGGCCTACAATGAGCAGTTCTTC.

The chain employs TRBV29-1 and TRBJ1-5; D not certain. The germline gives CDR1 SQVTM, CDR2 ANQGSEA. Deletions cut 3 bases from V and 1 base from J, with 4 bases between. This CDR3 spans 12 amino acids. The CDR3 DNA reads as TGCAGCGTTGAGGAGAGCAATCAGCCCCAGCATTTT. Translated, it gives CSVEESNQPQHF.

The sample holds one count of this clone. The gene calls are TRBV10-3 and TRBJ2-1, with TRBD1 as a possible D gene (6 bases). The V gene lost 10 bases and the J gene lost 8 bases, with 15 bases spanning the gap. This CDR3 has 12 amino acids. CDR1 and CDR2 (germline): ENHRY, SYGVKD. For the CDR3, the DNA is TGTGCCACACAACAGGGTGCCCATGAGCAGTTCTTC. It yields the protein CATQQGAHEQFF.

The rearrangement uses TRBV9 and TRBJ2-2, with 10 bases lining up with TRBD1. J gave up 3 bases and V 3 bases, and 2 bases lay outside the gene matches. The CDR3 contains 15 residues. CDR1 is SGDLS and CDR2 is YYNGEE in the germline V gene. In DNA form, the CDR3 reads TGTGCCAGCAGCGGGACAGGGGGTTACACCGGGGAGCTGTTTTTT. Protein product: CASSGTGGYTGELFF.

The rearrangement uses TRBV11-2 and TRBJ1-1; D possibly corresponds to TRBD1 (6 bases). The CDR3 runs 13 residues. Germline values: CDR1 SGHAT, CDR2 FQNNGV. V lost 3 bases and J 7 bases, leaving 12 bases between the germline ends. CDR3 in DNA: TGTGCCAGCAGCTTCGGACAGCGCCTTGAAGCTTTCTTT. It translates to CASSFGQRLEAFF.

This rearrangement joins TRBV9 to TRBJ2-1; the D gene is possibly TRBD2 (6 bases). The V gene lost 4 bases and the J gene lost 0 bases, with 17 bases spanning the gap. Germline CDR1 is SGDLS and CDR2 is YYNGEE. CDR3 length equals 17 residues. DNA of the CDR3: TGTGCCAGCAGCCCCCACGAGAGGCGGGGCTCCTACAATGAGCAGTTCTTC. Translation: CASSPHERRGSYNEQFF.

The V gene is TRBV7-2, the J gene TRBJ2-6; TRBD1 aligns across 7 bases. Germline trimming cut 5 bases from V and 2 bases from J; bases unmatched to any gene: 9. Germline V gene data show CDR1 as SGHTA and CDR2 as FQGNSA. This CDR3 is built from 17 residues. The CDR3 loop is CASSVTGIWPGANVLTF. The CDR3 DNA reads as TGTGCCAGCAGCGTGACAGGGATTTGGCCTGGGGCCAACGTCCTGACTTTC.

The gene calls are TRBV7-2 and TRBJ1-1; the match to TRBD1 covers 8 bases. The V gene end was trimmed by 1 base and the J gene end by 4 bases; junction bases not matched to a gene: 11. Germline CDR1 reads SGHTA; CDR2 reads FQGNSA. The CDR3 covers 17 residues. CDR3 sequence reads: CASSLVQGGIRGTEAFF. CDR3 bases: TGTGCCAGCAGCTTAGTACAGGGGGGGATCCGAGGCACTGAAGCTTTCTTT.

This clone was seen a handful of times. The chain combines TRBV3-1 (or the pseudogene TRBV3-2) with TRBJ2-7; 9 positions agree with TRBD1. V shed 3 bases, J shed 4 bases, and the junction held 7 bases outside the gene matches. CDR3 length equals 15 residues. Germline V gene lookup returns CDR1 LGHDT and CDR2 YNNKEL (reference sequence). Here the CDR3 DNA reads TGTGCCAGCAGCCAGACCGGGACAGGGCCTTACGAGCAGTACTTC. Protein sequence: CASSQTGTGPYEQYF.

The chain joins TRBV7-9 to TRBJ2-1; 8 bases map to TRBD2. CDR1 is SEHNR, CDR2 FQNEAQ, per germline (reference sequence). The CDR3 spans 15 residues. Unmatched junction bases numbered 9, after V lost 5 bases and J lost 6 bases. The CDR3 DNA follows: TGTGCCAGCAGCCCCGGGACTAGACTTTCCAATGAGCAGTTCTTC. The encoded protein is CASSPGTRLSNEQFF.

V is TRBV14 and J is TRBJ2-7; 7 bases match TRBD1. V dropped 2 bases and J dropped 2; count of bases not matched to a gene: 6. The CDR3 consists of 15 residues. Germline assignment: CDR1 SGHDN and CDR2 FVKESK. The CDR3 sequence is CASSQLLGTAYEQYF. The CDR3 DNA reads TGTGCCAGCAGCCAATTACTCGGGACAGCCTACGAGCAGTACTTC.

The CDR3, as DNA: TGTGCCTGGAGTGTACTAAGGGGGAACTATGGCTACACCTTC. It encodes CAWSVLRGNYGYTF. This chain uses TRBV30 with TRBJ1-2, with a weak D call TRBD1 (6 bases). Germline CDR1 reads GTSNPN; CDR2 reads SVGIG (reference sequence). The germline V and J ends were trimmed by 0 bases and 2 bases, with 10 bases remaining between them. The CDR3 is 14 residues long.

The chain carries TRBV28 and TRBJ1-2; 8 positions match TRBD1. CDR3 length: 15 residues. The junction had 9 bases not matched to a gene; V was cut back by 2 bases and J by 7 bases. Germline lookup yields CDR1 MDHEN and CDR2 SYDVKM. This CDR3 reads CASSLKGRGHGGYTF. CDR3 DNA sequence: TGTGCCAGCAGTTTAAAAGGCAGGGGGCATGGTGGCTACACCTTC.

The V call is TRBV5-1, the J call TRBJ2-7; maybe TRBD2 (5 bases). Trimming stripped 4 bases from V and 2 bases from J, with 10 bases between. This CDR3 comprises 13 residues. Per the germline V gene, CDR1 is SGHRS and CDR2 is YFSETQ. CDR3 sequence (DNA): TGCGCCAGCAGCACTAGTGAGCCCTACGAGCAGTACTTC. It codes for CASSTSEPYEQYF.